This T cell receptor beta chain is drawn from a study of T cell responses to AZD1222 COVID-19 vaccine. Study-wide results and caveats: The peak T cell response came first, and repertoires were sampled only after it. Epitopes outside B.1.351 and B.1.1.7 mutated regions reportedly drew nearly half of spike TCRs.

As to this clone: The antigen remains unidentified.

Clones were read by immunoSEQ multiplex PCR, and TCRdb kept only the in-frame ones, dropping some. The sample has 110,000 to 150,000 clones; roughly 90% are singletons. CDR3 length equals 14 residues. Germline assignment: CDR1 SGHRS and CDR2 YFSETQ. After removal of 4 bases from V and 11 bases from J, the junction contained 6 bases not matched to a gene. This rearrangement joins TRBV5-1 to TRBJ1-4, with 12 bases lining up with TRBD1. Sequencing was performed on peripheral blood, taken on day 0 of AZD1222 vaccination. The receptor's source is an adult in good health. The CDR3 DNA follows: TGCGCCAGCAGCCCGGGACAGGGGGCAACCAAACTGTTTTTT. Translating gives CASSPGQGATKLFF. Full variable domain (missing parts from reference TRBV5-1 and TRBJ1-4): KAGVTQTPRYLIKTRGQQVTLSCSPISGHRSVSWYQQTPGQGLQFLFEYFSETQRNKGNFPGRFSGRQFSNSRSEMNVSTLELGDSALYLCASSPGQGATKLFFGSGTQLSVL.